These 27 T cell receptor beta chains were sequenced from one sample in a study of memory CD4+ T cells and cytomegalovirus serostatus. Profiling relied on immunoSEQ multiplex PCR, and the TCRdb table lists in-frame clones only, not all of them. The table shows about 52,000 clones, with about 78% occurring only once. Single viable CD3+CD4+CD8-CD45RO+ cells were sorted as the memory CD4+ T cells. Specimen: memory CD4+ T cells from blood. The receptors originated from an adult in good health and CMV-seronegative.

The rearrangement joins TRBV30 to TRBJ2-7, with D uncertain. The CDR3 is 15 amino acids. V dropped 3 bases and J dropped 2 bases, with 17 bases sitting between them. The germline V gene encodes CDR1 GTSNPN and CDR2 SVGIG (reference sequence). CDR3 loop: CAWSGRAPGAYEQYF. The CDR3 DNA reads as TGTGCCTGGAGCGGCCGGGCCCCGGGTGCCTACGAGCAGTACTTC.

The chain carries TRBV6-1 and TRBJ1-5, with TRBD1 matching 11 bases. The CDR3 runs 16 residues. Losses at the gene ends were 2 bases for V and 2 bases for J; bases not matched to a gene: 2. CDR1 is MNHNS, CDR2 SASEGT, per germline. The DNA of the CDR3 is TGTGCCAGCAGTGAACGGACAGGGGGCGGCAATCAGCCCCAGCATTTT. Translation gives CASSERTGGGNQPQHF.

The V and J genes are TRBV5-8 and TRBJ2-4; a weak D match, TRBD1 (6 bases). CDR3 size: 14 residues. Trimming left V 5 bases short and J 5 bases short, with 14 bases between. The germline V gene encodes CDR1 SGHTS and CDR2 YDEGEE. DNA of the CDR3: TGTGCCAGCAGGGGGTCCGGGACACAAAACATTCAGTACTTC. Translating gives CASRGSGTQNIQYF.

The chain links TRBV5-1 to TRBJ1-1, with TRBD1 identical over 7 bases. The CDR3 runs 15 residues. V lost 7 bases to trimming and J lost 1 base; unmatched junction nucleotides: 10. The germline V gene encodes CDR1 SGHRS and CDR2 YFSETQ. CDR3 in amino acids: CASARLTGPNTEAFF. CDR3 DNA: TGCGCCAGCGCACGGTTGACAGGGCCGAACACTGAAGCTTTCTTT.

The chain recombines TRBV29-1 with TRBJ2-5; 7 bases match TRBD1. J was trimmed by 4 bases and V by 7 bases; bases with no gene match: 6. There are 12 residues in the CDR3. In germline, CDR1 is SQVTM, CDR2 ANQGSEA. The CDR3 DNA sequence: TGCAGCGCCAGACAGGGAAGAGAGACCCAGTACTTC. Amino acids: CSARQGRETQYF.

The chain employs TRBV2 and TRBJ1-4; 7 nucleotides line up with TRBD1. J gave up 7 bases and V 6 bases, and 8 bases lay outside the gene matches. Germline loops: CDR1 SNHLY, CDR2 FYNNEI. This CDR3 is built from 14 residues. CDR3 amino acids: CASRTGNRVEKLFF. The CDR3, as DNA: TGTGCCAGCAGGACAGGGAACAGGGTTGAAAAACTGTTTTTT.

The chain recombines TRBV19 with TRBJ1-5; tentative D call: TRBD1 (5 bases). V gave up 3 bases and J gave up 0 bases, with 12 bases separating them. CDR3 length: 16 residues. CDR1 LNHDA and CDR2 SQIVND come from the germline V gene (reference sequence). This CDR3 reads CASSIGAGNSNQPQHF. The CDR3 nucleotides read TGTGCCAGTAGTATCGGGGCCGGAAATAGCAATCAGCCCCAGCATTTT. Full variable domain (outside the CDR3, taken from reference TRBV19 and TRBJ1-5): DGGITQSPKYLFRKEGQNVTLSCEQNLNHDAMYWYRQDPGQGLRLIYYSQIVNDFQKGDIAEGYSVSREKKESFPLTVTSAQKNPTAFYLCASSIGAGNSNQPQHFGDGTRLSIL.

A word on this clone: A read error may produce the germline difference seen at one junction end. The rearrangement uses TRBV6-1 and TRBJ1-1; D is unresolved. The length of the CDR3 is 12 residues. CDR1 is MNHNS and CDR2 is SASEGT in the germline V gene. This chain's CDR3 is CAISRMNTEAFF. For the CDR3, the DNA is TGTGCCATCAGTAGAATGAACACTGAAGCTTTCTTT.

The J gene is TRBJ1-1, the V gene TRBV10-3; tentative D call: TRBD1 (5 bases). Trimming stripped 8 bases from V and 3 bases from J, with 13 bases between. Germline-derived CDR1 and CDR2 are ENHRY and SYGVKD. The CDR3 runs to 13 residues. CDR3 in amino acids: CAIQTGGDTEAFF. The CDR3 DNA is TGTGCCATCCAAACAGGTGGTGACACTGAAGCTTTCTTT.

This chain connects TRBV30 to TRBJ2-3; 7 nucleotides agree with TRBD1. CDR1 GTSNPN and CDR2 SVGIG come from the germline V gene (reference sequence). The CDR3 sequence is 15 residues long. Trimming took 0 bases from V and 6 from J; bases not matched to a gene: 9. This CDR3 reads CAWSVTGPVRDTQYF. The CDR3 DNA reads TGTGCCTGGAGTGTGACAGGGCCTGTCCGGGATACGCAGTATTTT.

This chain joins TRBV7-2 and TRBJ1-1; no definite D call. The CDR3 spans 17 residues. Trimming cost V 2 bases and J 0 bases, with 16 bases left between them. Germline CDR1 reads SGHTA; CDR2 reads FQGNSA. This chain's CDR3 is CASSLSGWRIMNTEAFF. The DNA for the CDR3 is TGTGCCAGCAGCTTAAGTGGGTGGCGGATAATGAACACTGAAGCTTTCTTT. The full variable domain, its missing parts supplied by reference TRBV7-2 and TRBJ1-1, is GAGVSQSPSNKVTEKGKDVELRCDPISGHTALYWYRQSLGQGLEFLIYFQGNSAPDKSGLPSDRFSAERTGGSVSTLTIQRTQQEDSAVYLCASSLSGWRIMNTEAFFGQGTRLTVV.

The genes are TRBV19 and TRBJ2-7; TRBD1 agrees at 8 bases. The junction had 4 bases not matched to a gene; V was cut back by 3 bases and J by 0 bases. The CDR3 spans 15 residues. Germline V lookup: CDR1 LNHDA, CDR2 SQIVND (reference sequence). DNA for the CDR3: TGTGCCAGTAGTATCTGGACAGGGAGCTCCTACGAGCAGTACTTC. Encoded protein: CASSIWTGSSYEQYF.

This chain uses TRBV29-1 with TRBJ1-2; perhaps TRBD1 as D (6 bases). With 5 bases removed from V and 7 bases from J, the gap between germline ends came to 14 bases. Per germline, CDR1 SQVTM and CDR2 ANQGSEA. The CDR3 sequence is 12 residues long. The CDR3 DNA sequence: TGCAGCGTTCAGCTGGGGGCAAGTGGCTACACCTTC. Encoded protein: CSVQLGASGYTF. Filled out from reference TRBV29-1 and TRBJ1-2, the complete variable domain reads SAVISQKPSRDICQRGTSLTIQCQVDSQVTMMFWYRQQPGQSLTLIATANQGSEATYESGFVIDKFPISRPNLTFSTLTVSNMSPEDSSIYLCSVQLGASGYTFGSGTRLTVV.

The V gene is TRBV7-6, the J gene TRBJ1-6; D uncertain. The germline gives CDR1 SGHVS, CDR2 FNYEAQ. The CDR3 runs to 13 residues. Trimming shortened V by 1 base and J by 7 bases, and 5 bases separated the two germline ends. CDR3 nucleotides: TGTGCCAGCAGCTTAGGGGAAAATTCACCCCTCCACTTT. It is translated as CASSLGENSPLHF.

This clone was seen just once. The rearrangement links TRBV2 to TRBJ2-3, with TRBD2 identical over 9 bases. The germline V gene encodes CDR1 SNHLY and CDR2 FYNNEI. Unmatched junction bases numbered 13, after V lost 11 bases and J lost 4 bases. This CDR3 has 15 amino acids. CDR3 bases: TGTGCCTGTTGCCCTAGCGGGGCCCAAGCAGATACGCAGTATTTT. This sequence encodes CACCPSGAQADTQYF.

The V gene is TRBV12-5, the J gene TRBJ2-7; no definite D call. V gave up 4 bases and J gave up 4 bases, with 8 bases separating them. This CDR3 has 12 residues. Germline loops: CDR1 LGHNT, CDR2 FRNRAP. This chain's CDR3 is CASGSSSYEQYF. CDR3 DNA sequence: TGTGCTAGTGGTTCTAGTTCTTACGAGCAGTACTTC.

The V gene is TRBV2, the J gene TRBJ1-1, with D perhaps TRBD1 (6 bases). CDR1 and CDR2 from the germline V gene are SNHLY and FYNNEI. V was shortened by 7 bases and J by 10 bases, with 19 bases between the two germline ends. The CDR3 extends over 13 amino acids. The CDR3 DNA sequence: TGTGCCAGCACCGTCGATGTACAGGGTACAGCTTTCTTT. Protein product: CASTVDVQGTAFF.

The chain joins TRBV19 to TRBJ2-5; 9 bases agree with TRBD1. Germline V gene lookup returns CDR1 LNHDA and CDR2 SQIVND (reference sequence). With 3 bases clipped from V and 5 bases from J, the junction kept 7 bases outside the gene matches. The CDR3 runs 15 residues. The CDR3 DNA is TGTGCCAGTAGTATCTACAGGGGGCGGGGGGAGACCCAGTACTTC. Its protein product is CASSIYRGRGETQYF.

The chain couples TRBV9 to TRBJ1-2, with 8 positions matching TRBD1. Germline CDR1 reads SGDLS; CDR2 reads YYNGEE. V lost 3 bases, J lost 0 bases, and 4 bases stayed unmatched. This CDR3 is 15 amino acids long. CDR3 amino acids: CASSAGTGANYGYTF. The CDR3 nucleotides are TGTGCCAGCAGCGCTGGGACAGGAGCTAACTATGGCTACACCTTC.

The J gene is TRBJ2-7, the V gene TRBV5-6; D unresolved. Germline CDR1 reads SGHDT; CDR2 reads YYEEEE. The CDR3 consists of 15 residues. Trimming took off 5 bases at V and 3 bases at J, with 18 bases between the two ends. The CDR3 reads CASSPFSRPNYEQYF. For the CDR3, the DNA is TGTGCCAGCAGTCCTTTCTCGCGACCGAACTACGAGCAGTACTTC.

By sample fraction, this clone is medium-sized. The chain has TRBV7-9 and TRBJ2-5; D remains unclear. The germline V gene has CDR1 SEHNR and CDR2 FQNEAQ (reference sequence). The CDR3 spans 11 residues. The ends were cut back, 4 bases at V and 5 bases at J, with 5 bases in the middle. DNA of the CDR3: TGTGCCAGCAGCTCGGCGGAGACCCAGTACTTC. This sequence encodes CASSSAETQYF. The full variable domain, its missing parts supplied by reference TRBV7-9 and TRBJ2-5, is DTGVSQNPRHKITKRGQNVTFRCDPISEHNRLYWYRQTLGQGPEFLTYFQNEAQLEKSRLLSDRFSAERPKGSFSTLEIQRTEQGDSAMYLCASSSAETQYFGPGTRLLVL.

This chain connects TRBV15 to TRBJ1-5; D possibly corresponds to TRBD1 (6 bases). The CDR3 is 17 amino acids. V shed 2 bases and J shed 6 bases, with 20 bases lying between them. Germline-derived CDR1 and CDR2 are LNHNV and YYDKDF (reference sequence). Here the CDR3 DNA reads TGTGCCACCAGCAGATCCATGGGCCAGGGGAGGTTTCAGCCCCAGCATTTT. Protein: CATSRSMGQGRFQPQHF.

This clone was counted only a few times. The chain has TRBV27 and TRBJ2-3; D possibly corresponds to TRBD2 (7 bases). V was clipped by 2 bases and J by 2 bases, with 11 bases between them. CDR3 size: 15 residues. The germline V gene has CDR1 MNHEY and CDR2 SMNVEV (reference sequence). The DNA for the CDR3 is TGTGCCAGCAGTTTAGCGGGGGCCCCCACAGATACGCAGTATTTT. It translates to CASSLAGAPTDTQYF.

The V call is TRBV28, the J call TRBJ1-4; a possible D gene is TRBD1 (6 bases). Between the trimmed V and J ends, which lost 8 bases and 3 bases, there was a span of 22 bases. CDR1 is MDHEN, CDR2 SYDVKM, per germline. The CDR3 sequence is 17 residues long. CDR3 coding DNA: TGTGCCAGCGGTCCATTCGGGGGCTTTGAGGCTAATGAAAAACTGTTTTTT. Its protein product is CASGPFGGFEANEKLFF.

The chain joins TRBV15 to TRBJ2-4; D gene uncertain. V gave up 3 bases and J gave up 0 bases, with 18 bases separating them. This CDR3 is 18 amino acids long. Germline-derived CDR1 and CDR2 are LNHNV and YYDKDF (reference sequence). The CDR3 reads CATSRERVVNLAKNIQYF. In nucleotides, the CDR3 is TGTGCCACCAGCAGGGAAAGGGTAGTGAACCTAGCCAAAAACATTCAGTACTTC.

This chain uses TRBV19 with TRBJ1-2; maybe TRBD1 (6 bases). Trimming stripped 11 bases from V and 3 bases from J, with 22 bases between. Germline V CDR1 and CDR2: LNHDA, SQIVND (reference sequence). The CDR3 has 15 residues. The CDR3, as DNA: TGTGCCGCCTCCCCGGCCAGGGGCTATGACTATGGCTACACCTTC. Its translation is CAASPARGYDYGYTF.

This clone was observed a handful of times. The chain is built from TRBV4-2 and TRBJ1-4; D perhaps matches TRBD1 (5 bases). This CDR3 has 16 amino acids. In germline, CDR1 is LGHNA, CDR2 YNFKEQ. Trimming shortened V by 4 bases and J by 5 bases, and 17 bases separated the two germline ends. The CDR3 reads CASSLSTGTGNEKLFF. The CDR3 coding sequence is TGTGCCAGCAGCCTTTCCACCGGGACGGGGAATGAAAAACTGTTTTTT.